This T cell receptor beta chain was identified in a study of shared clonotypes between healthy human individuals. This clone showed up just a few times. This CDR3 has 14 residues. CDR1 and CDR2 (germline): LNHDA, SQIVND (reference sequence). Trimming removed 5 bases at V and 5 bases at J, with 15 bases between. Data came from immunoSEQ multiplex PCR; TCRdb stores just in-frame clones and leaves some out. The repertoire holds approximately 2.5 million clones, with around 94% as singletons. This TCR was recovered from a man between 18 and 35 years old in good health. Sequenced input: naive CD4+ T cells sorted from blood. Sample subset: CD45RA+ positively selected. The chain is built from TRBV19 and TRBJ1-1, with a tentative D call TRBD1 (5 bases). The CDR3 bases are TGTGCCAGTAGTTTGGCAGGGCAAGGAACTGAAGCTTTCTTT. Translation: CASSLAGQGTEAFF.